The next 14 T cell receptor beta chains were all read from a single sample in a study of CD8 T cells in ankylosing spondylitis (dated by TCRdb to about 2017). Library construction relied on 5' RACE. TCRdb lists the instrument as Illumina HiSeq 2500. TCRdb ran its own pipeline on the public reads, namely fastp trimming at Q25 and MiXCR clone calling, and kept in-frame beta chains. All rows with the same CDR3 protein become a single entry with the most common DNA and genes. For this sample there are 150,000 to 200,000 distinct CDR3 sequences; 11% appear just once. 29% of the sample is held by the ten biggest clonotypes. The source material was blood, either unsorted or a sorted T cell fraction (not recorded which). These TCRs come from a male donor with ankylosing spondylitis or in good health (not recorded which).

The chain couples TRBV20-1 to TRBJ2-7, with 7 bases lining up with TRBD1. CDR1 is DFQATT, CDR2 SNEGSKA, per germline (reference sequence). Germline trimming cut 3 bases from V and 3 bases from J; bases unmatched to any gene: 11. CDR3 size: 15 residues. In DNA form, the CDR3 reads TGCAGTGCTAGTCAAAGGGCAGGGGGAAGCTACGAGCAGTACTTC. Its protein is CSASQRAGGSYEQYF.

The CDR3 sequence: CASPPTPRGELFF. The DNA of the CDR3 is TGTGCCAGCCCCCCTACCCCCAGGGGGGAGCTGTTTTTT. The J gene is TRBJ2-2, the V gene TRBV7-2, with no clear D. The germline V and J ends were trimmed by 8 bases and 8 bases, with 15 bases remaining between them. The CDR3 covers 13 residues. Germline CDR1 and CDR2: SGHTA and FQGNSA.

This clonotype has ten or more counts. J is TRBJ1-1 and V is TRBV20-1, with 8 positions matching TRBD1. Trimming cost V 0 bases and J 3 bases; bases outside gene matches: 6. The CDR3 is 15 amino acids. In germline, CDR1 is DFQATT, CDR2 SNEGSKA (reference sequence). The CDR3 coding sequence is TGCAGTGCTAGAGATGCACAGGGGGTTGACACTGAAGCTTTCTTT. Protein sequence: CSARDAQGVDTEAFF.

In this sample, this clonotype turned up many times. The chain has TRBV5-1 and TRBJ2-3; 8 nucleotides align to TRBD2. Trimming took 2 bases from V and 6 from J; bases not matched to a gene: 5. Per the germline V gene, CDR1 is SGHRS and CDR2 is YFSETQ. The CDR3 spans 14 residues. The CDR3 DNA reads TGCGCCAGCAGCTTCAGCGGGAGTGTGGATACGCAGTATTTT. Its protein product is CASSFSGSVDTQYF.

This clonotype was seen at least ten times. This chain links TRBV7-8 with TRBJ1-1, with D uncertain. Germline V gene lookup returns CDR1 SGHVS and CDR2 FQNEAQ. There are 13 residues in the CDR3. Between the trimmed V and J ends, which lost 5 bases and 0 bases, there was a span of 7 bases. CDR3 sequence reads: CASSLRMNTEAFF. CDR3 DNA sequence: TGTGCCAGCAGCCTCAGGATGAACACTGAAGCTTTCTTT.

This sequence joins TRBV5-6 and TRBJ2-7; D perhaps matches TRBD1 (5 bases). Trimming removed 7 bases at V and 0 bases at J, with 14 bases between. The CDR3 extends over 14 amino acids. CDR1 is SGHDT, CDR2 YYEEEE, per germline. Here the CDR3 DNA reads TGTGCCAGCTCTCTCGGACATCCCTCCTACGAGCAGTACTTC. Protein sequence: CASSLGHPSYEQYF.

This clonotype has at least ten counts. V gene TRBV20-1 combines with J gene TRBJ2-1; 10 bases fit TRBD2. This CDR3 has 15 amino acids. V was pared by 2 bases and J by 6 bases, with 7 bases of the junction left unmatched. The V gene's germline CDR1 is DFQATT and CDR2 SNEGSKA (reference sequence). As DNA, the CDR3 is TGCAGTGCTAGACATGGACTAGCGGAAATCAATGAGCAGTTCTTC. Its protein is CSARHGLAEINEQFF.

The rearrangement uses TRBV15 and TRBJ1-5; no definite D call. Germline CDR1 reads LNHNV; CDR2 reads YYDKDF (reference sequence). The CDR3 runs 14 residues. V lost 8 bases, J lost 4 bases, and 15 bases lay in between. CDR3 residues: CATRALGINQPQHF. Here the CDR3 DNA reads TGTGCCACCCGGGCCCTGGGTATAAATCAGCCCCAGCATTTT.

This clonotype was counted ten times or more. The rearrangement uses TRBV12-3 or TRBV12-4 and TRBJ2-1, with 8 positions matching TRBD2. V lost 0 bases and J lost 4; bases outside the gene matches: 2. The CDR3 has 15 amino acids. CDR3 region: CASSLAGLEYNEQFF. In DNA, the CDR3 is TGTGCCAGCAGTTTAGCGGGACTAGAGTACAATGAGCAGTTCTTC.

This clonotype was seen more than once but under ten times. The rearrangement uses TRBV6-2 or TRBV6-3 and TRBJ2-3; 10 positions match TRBD2. J lost 6 bases, V lost 6 bases, and 12 bases had no gene match. CDR1 is MNHEY and CDR2 is SVGEGT in the germline V gene. This CDR3 region has 16 residues. The CDR3 DNA reads TGTGCCAGCAGCCATCCTAGCGGGGGTTTTCCGGATACGCAGTATTTT. Its translation is CASSHPSGGFPDTQYF.

This clonotype was counted many times. The chain links TRBV12-3 or TRBV12-4 to TRBJ2-1; the D gene is possibly TRBD2 (5 bases). V lost 0 bases, J lost 6 bases, and 12 bases lay in between. The CDR3 contains 15 residues. CDR3 sequence (DNA): TGTGCCAGCAGTTTAGCCGGGGTAGTAACCAATGAGCAGTTCTTC. It encodes CASSLAGVVTNEQFF.

Remarks on this clonotype: A much larger clone is a single base away; this may be a read error. The genes are TRBV12-3 or TRBV12-4 and TRBJ2-5; TRBD2 matches at 11 bases. Germline trimming cut 7 bases from V and 5 bases from J; bases unmatched to any gene: 6. This CDR3 is built from 14 residues. This CDR3 is CASNPGLAGETQYF. DNA for the CDR3: TGTGCCAGCAATCCCGGACTAGCGGGCGAGACCCAGTACTTC.

This clonotype was recorded many times. The chain employs TRBV4-1 and TRBJ1-1, with D uncertain. The CDR3 runs to 13 residues. V was cut by 4 bases and J by 5 bases, with 11 bases left in between. Germline V lookup: CDR1 MGHRA, CDR2 YSYEKL. The CDR3 DNA is TGCGCCAGCAGCCGTTCACAAGGGACTGAAGCTTTCTTT. It codes for CASSRSQGTEAFF.

This clonotype has only one observation. A much larger clone differs by one base, so this may be a read error. The rearrangement links TRBV14 to TRBJ2-1; D is unresolved. Germline CDR1 SGHDN, CDR2 FVKESK. The CDR3 spans 13 residues. The CDR3 reads CASSQDLLNERFF. CDR3 DNA: TGTGCCAGCAGCCAAGATCTCCTGAATGAGCGGTTCTTC. The full variable domain, in which reference TRBV14 and TRBJ2-1 provide the parts outside the CDR3, is EAGVTQFPSHSVIEKGQTVTLRCDPISGHDNLYWYRRVMGKEIKFLLHFVKESKQDESGMPNNRFLAERTGGTYSTLKVQPAELEDSGVYFCASSQDLLNERFFGPGTRLTVL.